The next 21 T cell receptor beta chains were all read from a single sample in a study of shared clonotypes between healthy human individuals. Generated by immunoSEQ multiplex PCR, the TCRdb table keeps only in-frame clones and is missing some. The sample shows over a million clones, approximately 98.5% of them seen only once. The specimen was naive CD4+ T cells sorted from blood. The sample's subset: CD45RA+ positively selected. The receptors come from a man aged 30 to 39 in good health.

V is TRBV6-5 and J is TRBJ2-4; D ambiguous. The germline gives CDR1 MNHEY, CDR2 SVGAGI. Deletions cut 4 bases from V and 4 bases from J, with 5 bases between. CDR3 length: 12 amino acids. The CDR3 DNA reads as TGTGCCAGCAGTTCAACGAAAAACATTCAGTACTTC. It translates to CASSSTKNIQYF.

The chain carries TRBV10-3 and TRBJ1-1; tentative D call: TRBD1 (5 bases). V lost 5 bases and J lost 3, with 13 bases in between. Germline CDR1 ENHRY, CDR2 SYGVKD. This CDR3 spans 14 amino acids. CDR3 sequence: CAISQGKLDTEAFF. As DNA, the CDR3 is TGTGCCATCAGTCAGGGAAAATTGGACACTGAAGCTTTCTTT.

J is TRBJ2-7 and V is TRBV5-4; TRBD2 agrees at 8 bases. Germline CDR1 reads SGHNT; CDR2 reads YYREEE (reference sequence). The trim removed 2 bases at V and 6 bases at J, leaving 7 bases unmatched. This CDR3 is 14 amino acids long. In DNA form, the CDR3 reads TGTGCCAGCAGCTTCCCGGGACTAGTAGCCGAGCAGTACTTC. This translates into CASSFPGLVAEQYF.

This chain links TRBV2 with TRBJ1-5; no clear D gene. Germline loops: CDR1 SNHLY, CDR2 FYNNEI. The CDR3 spans 13 residues. Deletions cut 10 bases from V and 6 bases from J, with 16 bases between. The CDR3 sequence: CATTLDAGQPQHF. The CDR3 bases are TGTGCCACCACGCTTGACGCGGGTCAGCCCCAGCATTTT.

The rearrangement uses TRBV10-3 and TRBJ2-2, with TRBD1 matching over 8 bases. Germline V gives CDR1 ENHRY, CDR2 SYGVKD. This CDR3 spans 17 amino acids. The trim removed 5 bases at V and 1 base at J, leaving 9 bases unmatched. The CDR3 DNA reads TGTGCCATCAGTTCGCGGAGGGGACAGGAGAACACCGGGGAGCTGTTTTTT. Protein product: CAISSRRGQENTGELFF.

This rearrangement joins TRBV28 to TRBJ1-3; D is uncertain. The V and J ends lost 6 bases and 0 bases respectively, with 9 bases between them. Germline CDR1 is MDHEN and CDR2 is SYDVKM. The CDR3 spans 14 residues. In DNA, the CDR3 is TGTGCCAGCAGCACACAAAACTCTGGAAACACCATATATTTT. It specifies CASSTQNSGNTIYF.

This chain joins TRBV5-1 and TRBJ2-1; D unclear. The CDR3 sequence is 15 residues long. Trimming stripped 0 bases from V and 0 bases from J, with 7 bases between. CDR1 SGHRS and CDR2 YFSETQ come from the germline V gene. The CDR3 reads CASSLAFPSYNEQFF. CDR3 coding DNA: TGCGCCAGCAGCTTGGCTTTTCCCTCCTACAATGAGCAGTTCTTC. The full variable domain, in which reference TRBV5-1 and TRBJ2-1 provide the parts outside the CDR3, is KAGVTQTPRYLIKTRGQQVTLSCSPISGHRSVSWYQQTPGQGLQFLFEYFSETQRNKGNFPGRFSGRQFSNSRSEMNVSTLELGDSALYLCASSLAFPSYNEQFFGPGTRLTVL.

V gene TRBV2 combines with J gene TRBJ1-5, with D possibly being TRBD1 (5 bases). The CDR3 totals 14 residues. Trimming pared 4 bases from V and 4 bases from J, leaving 11 bases between. The germline CDR1 and CDR2 sequences are SNHLY and FYNNEI. In nucleotides, the CDR3 is TGTGCCAGCAGTGGGGACGGGCAAAATCAGCCCCAGCATTTT. Its translation: CASSGDGQNQPQHF. Filled out from reference TRBV2 and TRBJ1-5, the complete variable domain reads EPEVTQTPSHQVTQMGQEVILRCVPISNHLYFYWYRQILGQKVEFLVSFYNNEISEKSEIFDDQFSVERPDGSNFTLKIRSTKLEDSAMYFCASSGDGQNQPQHFGDGTRLSIL.

The chain uses TRBV6-5 and TRBJ2-1; TRBD1 matches 8 bases. V gave up 2 bases and J gave up 7 bases; unmatched junction bases: 4. Germline V gene lookup returns CDR1 MNHEY and CDR2 SVGAGI. This CDR3 region has 14 residues. CDR3 region: CASSYIQGANEQFF. The CDR3 nucleotides are TGTGCCAGCAGTTACATCCAGGGGGCGAATGAGCAGTTCTTC.

The chain carries TRBV7-2 and TRBJ1-1; D ambiguous. V dropped 9 bases and J dropped 2 bases, with 7 bases sitting between them. The CDR3 spans 11 residues. Germline CDR1 and CDR2: SGHTA and FQGNSA. CDR3 bases: TGTGCCAGTCCCCGAAACACTGAAGCTTTCTTT. Translated, it gives CASPRNTEAFF.

The chain joins TRBV19 to TRBJ2-1; no clear D. Between the trimmed V and J ends, which lost 5 bases and 4 bases, there was a span of 6 bases. CDR1 LNHDA and CDR2 SQIVND come from the germline V gene (reference sequence). The CDR3 extends over 12 amino acids. The CDR3, as DNA: TGTGCCAGTAGTGCCTTGTACAATGAGCAGTTCTTC. Encoded protein: CASSALYNEQFF.

This chain uses TRBV28 with TRBJ2-7; D is ambiguous. The V and J ends lost 6 bases and 0 bases respectively, with 9 bases between them. The CDR3 has 13 residues. Germline values: CDR1 MDHEN, CDR2 SYDVKM. The CDR3 bases are TGTGCCAGCAGGAACAGTAACTCCTACGAGCAGTACTTC. It yields the protein CASRNSNSYEQYF. Full variable domain (outside the CDR3, taken from reference TRBV28 and TRBJ2-7): DVKVTQSSRYLVKRTGEKVFLECVQDMDHENMFWYRQDPGLGLRLIYFSYDVKMKEKGDIPEGYSVSREKKERFSLILESASTNQTSMYLCASRNSNSYEQYFGPGTRLTVT.

The chain has TRBV30 and TRBJ2-7; a possible D gene is TRBD2 (5 bases). The germline V and J ends were trimmed by 5 bases and 4 bases, with 18 bases remaining between them. The CDR3 is 14 residues long. Per germline, CDR1 GTSNPN and CDR2 SVGIG (reference sequence). CDR3 protein: CAWALGGRRYEQYF. The DNA of the CDR3 is TGTGCCTGGGCATTAGGTGGGAGACGATACGAGCAGTACTTC.

This chain's CDR3 is CASSRSSGSQFF. CDR3 bases: TGTGCCAGCAGTAGAAGTAGCGGGAGCCAGTTCTTC. This chain links TRBV25-1 with TRBJ2-1; TRBD2 matches 9 bases. Germline V gene sequence: CDR1 MGHDK, CDR2 SYGVNS. V was pared by 5 bases and J by 13 bases, with 6 bases of the junction left unmatched. This CDR3 comprises 12 residues.

This chain connects TRBV28 to TRBJ2-7, with a tentative D call TRBD2 (5 bases). The CDR3 spans 15 residues. V lost 4 bases and J lost 4, with 17 bases in between. Germline values: CDR1 MDHEN, CDR2 SYDVKM. The CDR3 here is CASSSFGLYSYEQYF. Here the CDR3 DNA reads TGTGCCAGCAGTTCGTTCGGACTGTACTCGTACGAGCAGTACTTC.

The V gene is TRBV28, the J gene TRBJ2-7; 8 bases are a match to TRBD2. There are 13 residues in the CDR3. CDR1 and CDR2 from the germline V gene are MDHEN and SYDVKM. Trimming removed 2 bases from V and 13 bases from J; junction bases left unmatched: 10. The CDR3, as DNA: TGTGCCAGCAGTTTACGGGGGACTAGTGTTTTATACTTC. Protein product: CASSLRGTSVLYF.

This chain links TRBV6-1 with TRBJ1-2; 8 bases fit TRBD1. Germline V gene data show CDR1 as MNHNS and CDR2 as SASEGT. V lost 4 bases, J lost 2 bases, and 6 bases stayed unmatched. The CDR3 spans 15 residues. CDR3 sequence: CASSVQGAFNYGYTF. CDR3 DNA: TGTGCCAGCAGTGTCCAGGGGGCATTCAACTATGGCTACACCTTC.

The chain links TRBV11-3 to TRBJ2-3; tentative D call: TRBD1 (5 bases). Germline CDR1 reads SGHNT; CDR2 reads YENEEA. The CDR3 is made up of 13 amino acids. V was cut by 1 base and J by 3 bases, with 5 bases left in between. The CDR3 nucleotides read TGTGCCAGCAGCTTAGGACAGACAGATACGCAGTATTTT. Its translation: CASSLGQTDTQYF. Supplemented by reference TRBV11-3 and TRBJ2-3, the full variable domain reads EAGVVQSPRYKIIEKKQPVAFWCNPISGHNTLYWYLQNLGQGPELLIRYENEEAVDDSQLPKDRFSAERLKGVDSTLKIQPAELGDSAVYLCASSLGQTDTQYFGPGTRLTVL.

The chain links TRBV30 to TRBJ1-1; possibly TRBD1 for D (6 bases). V lost 2 bases and J lost 1, with 17 bases in between. CDR1 and CDR2 from the germline V gene are GTSNPN and SVGIG (reference sequence). This CDR3 has 16 amino acids. DNA for the CDR3: TGTGCCTGGAGTCCGACACGGGTAGGGGGGAACACTGAAGCTTTCTTT. This codes for CAWSPTRVGGNTEAFF.

This chain links TRBV19 with TRBJ2-1; no clear D. Germline-derived CDR1 and CDR2 are LNHDA and SQIVND (reference sequence). CDR3 length: 13 residues. Trimming pared 3 bases from V and 7 bases from J, leaving 10 bases between. In DNA, the CDR3 is TGTGCCAGTAGTATGGTACCCGGGAATGAGCAGTTCTTC. Its protein product is CASSMVPGNEQFF.

V gene TRBV14 combines with J gene TRBJ2-5, with D possibly called TRBD1 or TRBD2 (5 bases each). Germline assignment: CDR1 SGHDN and CDR2 FVKESK. CDR3 length equals 18 residues. Trimming took 2 bases from V and 1 from J, leaving 20 bases between them. The CDR3 sequence is CASSQSLPRGRLQETQYF. DNA of the CDR3: TGTGCCAGCAGCCAATCGTTACCTCGGGGCAGGCTCCAAGAGACCCAGTACTTC.